These T cell receptor beta chains were read from a single sample in a study of cytomegalovirus exposure and HLA in healthy donors. Sequencing was performed with immunoSEQ multiplex PCR; in TCRdb, only in-frame clones are kept and a portion is missing. The sample includes about 170,000 clones, 85% of them seen just once. Sequenced sample: PBMCs. The receptors here all came from a boy between 2 and 15 years old in good health and CMV-seronegative. Each CDR3 is given with its conserved first and last residue. A clone size is listed for some rows: how often the clone was seen (once, few, many), or a class if it is expanded.

v_call | clone_size | cdr3_aa
TRBV7-6 | once | CASSLARVTGELFF
TRBV19 | NA | CASSTTHGLKSSGNTIYF
TRBV27 | NA | CASSRGQGGYEQYF
TRBV27 | NA | CASKAGPYSTDTQYF
TRBV2 | NA | CASSEGYGSGANVLTF
TRBV5-1 | NA | CASSLAGLAGLTDTQYF
TRBV4-2 | NA | CASSHPLGSGANVLTF
TRBV28 | NA | CASSLYPQYEQYF
TRBV10-3 | NA | CAISESTGSYQETQYF
TRBV4-1 | NA | CASSPEGASYNSPLHF
TRBV11-2 | NA | CASSFAPTGGSGAFF
TRBV28 | NA | CASSFQGIHTEAFF
TRBV10-1 | NA | CASNDRAGELFF
TRBV7-6 | few | CASSLIGGEYSKLFF
TRBV28 | few | CASSLWTGNTEAFF
TRBV9 | NA | CASSALAGGKSGETQYF
TRBV10-3 | NA | CATTGVGTEAFF
TRBV6-1 | NA | CASRVTGRFYNEQFF
TRBV5-4 | NA | CASSFGQGARGYTF
TRBV10-2 | NA | CASLGTSGIITGELFF
TRBV5-5 | NA | CASSFRGPYEQYF
TRBV5-1 | NA | CASSLEFPLQETQYF
TRBV11-2 | NA | CASSFRQGSWADTQYF
TRBV21-1 | NA | CASSKVEAGGHEQYF
TRBV7-6 | NA | CASSLTPGGQAYNEQFF
TRBV6-1 | NA | CASSDGGYSNQPQHF
TRBV19 | NA | CASSVGTGLYNEQFF
TRBV30 | NA | CAWSDRVSSNEQFF
TRBV7-9 | NA | CASSLALPRGFTEAFF
TRBV7-8 | NA | CASSGRQGAHSNQPQHF
TRBV10-3 | NA | CAISALLAGGPGETQYF
TRBV30 | few | CAWSFTGQIYEQYF
TRBV5-1 | NA | CASSATRDRGLYYGYTF
TRBV7-3 | NA | CATYREGYGYTF
TRBV27 | NA | CASSLSGTGIYTF
TRBV6-7 | NA | CANRKGFMNTEAFF
TRBV9 | once | CASSVEGQGAPNYGYTF
TRBV10-3 | NA | CAISIAESSYNEQFF
TRBV5-1 | NA | CASSLTGTGELFF
TRBV4-1 | NA | CASSQEGVSPLHF
TRBV28 | NA | CASRLGGLRGSEKTQYF
TRBV21-1 | NA | CASSKQSGFWWRTEAFF
TRBV4-2 | NA | CASSQGVQGAFSSGNTIYF
TRBV20-1 | NA | CSARDLKGYTF
TRBV11-2 | NA | CASSLDLARITYNEQFF
TRBV10-1 | NA | CASSPPGFNYGYTF
TRBV7-9 | NA | CASSLEGLEGWGASNEQFF
TRBV10-1 | NA | CASSYTGTGKDEQYF
TRBV9 | NA | CASSFPDMQETQYF
TRBV7-9 | NA | CASSLRALAVLTDTQYF
TRBV6-1 | NA | CASSAEETQYF
TRBV5-4 | NA | CATSTSVTGTDTQYF
TRBV6-6 | NA | CASSAGSSGNTIYF